Each of the 6 T cell receptor beta chains below was sequenced from the same sample in a study of blood T cells in healthy people across ages. A second PCR of roughly 6 to 12 cycles used a sample-barcoded 5' primer and a J-beta primer mix. In TCRdb, the 5' RACE reads were re-called with MiXCR into one record per CDR3 protein. The sample has 760,000 or so distinct CDR3 sequences, about 25% seen once. These data were also reused for a study on T cells of mothers and their children.

The sequenced material came from blood. These receptors were obtained from a boy aged 5-17 years in good health.

This clonotype was counted only a few times. The chain is built from TRBV24-1 and TRBJ1-5; possibly TRBD1 for D (6 bases). Trimming pared 1 base from V and 7 bases from J, leaving 10 bases between. CDR1 is KGHDR and CDR2 is SFDVKD in the germline V gene. The CDR3 sequence is 14 residues long. The CDR3, as DNA: TGTGCCACCAGTGATTTTCGGGGGACACAGCCCCAGCATTTT. It translates to CATSDFRGTQPQHF.

The chain has TRBV4-2 and TRBJ1-2; D gene ambiguous. The length of the CDR3 is 15 residues. CDR1 and CDR2 from the germline V gene are LGHNA and YNFKEQ. The germline V and J ends were trimmed by 0 bases and 8 bases, with 16 bases remaining between them. The CDR3 loop reads CASSQEDPGFGGYTF. The CDR3 region has the DNA TGTGCCAGCAGCCAAGAGGACCCGGGGTTTGGGGGCTACACCTTC.

The chain has TRBV2 and TRBJ2-7; a weak D match, TRBD2 (6 bases). Germline CDR1 is SNHLY and CDR2 is FYNNEI. V shed 7 bases and J shed 3 bases, with 13 bases lying between them. The CDR3 runs 13 residues. The chain's CDR3 is CASNTGGLYEQYF. In DNA form, the CDR3 reads TGTGCCAGCAACACTGGGGGACTCTACGAGCAGTACTTC.

In its sample, this clonotype was seen a few times. The gene calls are TRBV27 and TRBJ1-2; D perhaps matches TRBD1 (5 bases). Trimming shortened V by 7 bases and J by 2 bases, and 14 bases separated the two germline ends. The CDR3 loop spans 14 amino acids. Germline CDR1 and CDR2: MNHEY and SMNVEV (reference sequence). The DNA of the CDR3 is TGTGCCAGCAAGTACGGGGGGTCGAACTATGGCTACACCTTC. Protein product: CASKYGGSNYGYTF.

This clonotype was found a few times. V gene TRBV28 combines with J gene TRBJ2-7; 9 nucleotides agree with TRBD2. J lost 3 bases, V lost 5 bases, and 8 bases had no gene match. The CDR3 extends over 15 amino acids. Looked up from germline, CDR1 is MDHEN and CDR2 is SYDVKM. This chain's CDR3 is CASSQSGGHNYEQYF. The CDR3, as DNA: TGTGCCAGCAGTCAAAGCGGGGGGCACAACTACGAGCAGTACTTC.

This rearrangement joins TRBV12-3 or TRBV12-4 to TRBJ1-6; D possibly corresponds to TRBD1 (5 bases). The V end lost 5 bases, the J end lost 9 bases, and 17 bases lay between the germline ends. This CDR3 contains 15 residues. DNA for the CDR3: TGTGCCAGCAGTCTGAGGGCAGGGCAAGGTTCACCCCTCCACTTT. It specifies CASSLRAGQGSPLHF.